The rows below give T cell receptor beta chains drawn from one sample of a study of shared clonotypes between healthy human individuals. Clones were read by immunoSEQ multiplex PCR, and TCRdb kept only the in-frame ones, dropping some. The sample includes more than 1,200,000 clones, approximately 98.5% seen only once; the top ten take 0.36%. Sequenced: naive CD4+ T cells sorted from blood. The receptors come from a man younger than 40 in good health. Both conserved end residues are part of each CDR3. The D gene is left open where the match is weak. Size tells how often a clone was seen (once, few, many) or the class of an expanded clone, and some rows leave it out.

j_call d_call clone_size v_call cdr3_nt cdr3_aa
TRBJ1-5 TRBD1 . TRBV6-1 TGTGCCAGCAGTGAAAGTCCGCCGGGACAGAATCAGCCCCAGCATTTT CASSESPPGQNQPQHF
TRBJ2-3 . . TRBV7-6 TGTGCCAGCAGCTCGAAGAGGAGCACAGATACGCAGTATTTT CASSSKRSTDTQYF
TRBJ2-1 . . TRBV15 TGTGCCACCAGCAGAGTAAGAGGTTTTGAGCAGTTCTTC CATSRVRGFEQFF
TRBJ2-1 TRBD1 . TRBV6-1 TGTGCCAGCAGTTTACAGGGGGAAGGATATGAGCAGTTCTTC CASSLQGEGYEQFF
TRBJ1-3 TRBD1 . TRBV6-1 TGTGCCAGCTCTAGGGGGCCTGGAAACACCATATATTTT CASSRGPGNTIYF
TRBJ2-5 TRBD2 . TRBV7-9 TGTGCCAGCAGCCCACGGGGGGGAGCCCCGCAAGAGACCCAGTACTTC CASSPRGGAPQETQYF
TRBJ2-3 . . TRBV5-1 TGCGCCAGCGGCCCGCTGGACGGCACAGATACGCAGTATTTT CASGPLDGTDTQYF
TRBJ2-5 TRBD2 . TRBV7-2 TGTGCCAGCAGCTTTAGCGGGAGGCCGAAGACCCAGTACTTC CASSFSGRPKTQYF
TRBJ1-5 . . TRBV7-2 TGTGCCAGCAGCTTAGATGGGTTTTATCAGCCCCAGCATTTT CASSLDGFYQPQHF
TRBJ1-5 . . TRBV5-1 TGCGCCAGCAGCTTGGGTGTGAATCAGCCCCAGCATTTT CASSLGVNQPQHF
TRBJ1-3 . . TRBV9 TGTGCCAGCAGTGCAGGGTCAGCGCAACATGGAAACACCATATATTTT CASSAGSAQHGNTIYF
TRBJ2-2 . once TRBV18 TGTGCCAGCTCACCGAGCAACACCGGGGAGCTGTTTTTT CASSPSNTGELFF
TRBJ1-2 . . TRBV7-9 TGTGCCAGCAGCCGCCCGGGGTATGGCTACACCTTC CASSRPGYGYTF
TRBJ1-5 . . TRBV29-1 TGCAGCGTAGCAGACACGGGTCAGGATCAGCCCCAGCATTTT CSVADTGQDQPQHF
TRBJ2-5 . . TRBV29-1 TGCAGCGTTGACCCGGCAGGGAACCAAGAGACCCAGTACTTC CSVDPAGNQETQYF
TRBJ1-4 . . TRBV18 TGTGCCAGCTCACCTGGACATCCCGGCGGGGAAAAACTGTTTTTT CASSPGHPGGEKLFF
TRBJ2-1 . . TRBV19 TGTGCCAGTAATGATCTGTCACTAGACAAGAATGAGCAGTTCTTC CASNDLSLDKNEQFF
TRBJ2-7 . . TRBV18 TGTGCCAGCTCACTTCTAAGGAGGGGGGAGAGTAGTGACGAGCAGTACTTC CASSLLRRGESSDEQYF
TRBJ2-6 . . TRBV5-4 TGTGCCAGCAGCCCCGGGGGGGCCAACGTCCTGACTTTC CASSPGGANVLTF
TRBJ2-2 . . TRBV6-1 TGTGCCAGCAATCCTTTCTCGGACAGCACCGGGGAGCTGTTTTTT CASNPFSDSTGELFF
TRBJ1-1 . . TRBV11-1 TGTGCCAGCAGCTTAGCCTTACGGCAGGACACTGAAGCTTTCTTT CASSLALRQDTEAFF
TRBJ1-1 . . TRBV10-3 TGTGCCATCAGCTCGGCCACTGAAGCTTTCTTT CAISSATEAFF
TRBJ1-1 . . TRBV5-1 TGCGCCAGCAGCCTACTTCAAAGGAACACTGAAGCTTTCTTT CASSLLQRNTEAFF
TRBJ2-3 . . TRBV9 TGTGCCAGCAGCGTAGACCGAGAGGCAGATACGCAGTATTTT CASSVDREADTQYF
TRBJ2-1 . . TRBV10-3 TGTGCCATCAGTGCTCTCGGACAGGAGCAGTTCTTC CAISALGQEQFF
TRBJ2-6 . . TRBV28 TGTGCCAGCAGTTTACTAAAGCGGGCGCACTCTGGGGCCAACGTCCTGACTTTC CASSLLKRAHSGANVLTF
TRBJ1-5 . . TRBV27 TGTGCCAGCAGTTTATCGTCTGGGACCCCGTGGCCCCAGCATTTT CASSLSSGTPWPQHF
TRBJ2-5 TRBD2 . TRBV4-3 TGCGCCAGCAGCCGACTAGCGGTGGAAGAGACCCAGTACTTC CASSRLAVEETQYF
TRBJ2-1 TRBD1 . TRBV5-1 TGCGCCAGCAGAAGGACAGGGACCCTAGATGAGCAGTTCTTC CASRRTGTLDEQFF
TRBJ2-7 TRBD2 . TRBV5-1 TGCGCCAGCAGCTTGGGGCGGGAGGATGGAGAGCAGTACTTC CASSLGREDGEQYF
TRBJ2-7 TRBD2 . TRBV19 TGTGCCACTTCGCCAGGGGCGGGAGGGTACGAGCAGTACTTC CATSPGAGGYEQYF
TRBJ2-1 . once TRBV6-1 TGTGCCAGCAGTGAAGTGGGTCGGGACTGGGGCTACAATGAGCAGTTCTTC CASSEVGRDWGYNEQFF
TRBJ2-3 . once TRBV15 TGTGCCACCCGGTTCGGGGTCACAGATACGCAGTATTTT CATRFGVTDTQYF
TRBJ1-1 . . TRBV2 TGTGCCAGCAGGAAGCTGAACACTGAAGCTTTCTTT CASRKLNTEAFF
TRBJ2-1 TRBD2 . TRBV11-3 TGTGCCAGCAGCATGAGGACTAGCGGGAGTTCCTACAATGAGCAGTTCTTC CASSMRTSGSSYNEQFF
TRBJ1-2 . . TRBV18 TGTGCCAGCTCACCACCCTTAAAGGACGGCCAACCCGAAGGGGGCTACACCTTC CASSPPLKDGQPEGGYTF
TRBJ2-7 . . TRBV15 TGTGCCACCAGCAGGGACACAGGGAGAGGGGCCTACGAGCAGTACTTC CATSRDTGRGAYEQYF
TRBJ2-1 TRBD1 . TRBV11-2 TGTGCCAGCAGCTCTGGGGTCAGGGGGCGGGATGAGCAGTTCTTC CASSSGVRGRDEQFF
TRBJ2-7 TRBD2 . TRBV27 TGTGCCAGCAGTCCACTAGCGGGAGGGCACTACGAGCAGTACTTC CASSPLAGGHYEQYF